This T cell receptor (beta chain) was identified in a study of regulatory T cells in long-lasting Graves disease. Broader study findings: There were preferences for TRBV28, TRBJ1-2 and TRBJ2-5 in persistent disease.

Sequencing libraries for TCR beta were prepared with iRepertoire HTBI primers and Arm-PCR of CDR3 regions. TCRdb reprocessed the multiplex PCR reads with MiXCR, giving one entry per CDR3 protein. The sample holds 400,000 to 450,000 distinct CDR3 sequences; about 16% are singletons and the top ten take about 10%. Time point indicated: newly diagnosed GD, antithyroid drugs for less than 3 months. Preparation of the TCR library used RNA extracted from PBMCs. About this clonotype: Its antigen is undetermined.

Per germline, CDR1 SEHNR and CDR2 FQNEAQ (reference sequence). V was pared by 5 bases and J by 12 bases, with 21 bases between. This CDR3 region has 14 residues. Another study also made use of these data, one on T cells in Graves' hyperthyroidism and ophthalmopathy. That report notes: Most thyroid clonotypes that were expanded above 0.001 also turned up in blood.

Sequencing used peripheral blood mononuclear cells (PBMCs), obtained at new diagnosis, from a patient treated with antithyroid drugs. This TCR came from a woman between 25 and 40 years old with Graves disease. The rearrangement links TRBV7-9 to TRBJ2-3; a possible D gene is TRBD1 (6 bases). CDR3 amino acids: CASSISPPGTRQYF. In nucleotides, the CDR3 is TGTGCCAGCAGCATTTCCCCCCCCGGGACACGTCAGTATTTT.